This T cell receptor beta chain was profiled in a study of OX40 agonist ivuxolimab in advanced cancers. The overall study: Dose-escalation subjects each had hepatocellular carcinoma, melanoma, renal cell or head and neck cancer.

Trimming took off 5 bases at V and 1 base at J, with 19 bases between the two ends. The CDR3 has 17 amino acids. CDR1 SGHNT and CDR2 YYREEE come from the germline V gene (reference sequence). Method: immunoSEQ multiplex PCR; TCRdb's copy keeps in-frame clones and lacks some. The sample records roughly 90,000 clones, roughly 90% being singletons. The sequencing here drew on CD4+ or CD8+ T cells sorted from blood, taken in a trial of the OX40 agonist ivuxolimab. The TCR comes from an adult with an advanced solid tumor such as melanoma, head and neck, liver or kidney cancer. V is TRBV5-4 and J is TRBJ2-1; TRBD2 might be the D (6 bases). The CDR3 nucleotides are TGTGCCAGCAGATCAAACCTCACTGGGGGGTCCTACAATGAGCAGTTCTTC. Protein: CASRSNLTGGSYNEQFF. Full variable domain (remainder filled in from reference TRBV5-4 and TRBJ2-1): ETGVTQSPTHLIKTRGQQVTLRCSSQSGHNTVSWYQQALGQGPQFIFQYYREEENGRGNFPPRFSGLQFPNYSSELNVNALELDDSALYLCASRSNLTGGSYNEQFFGPGTRLTVL.